This TCR beta chain comes out of a study of CD8+CD57+ T cells in acquired aplastic anemia. The wider study: When averaged, DNA from sorted CD4+ and CD8+ cells came to approximately 3 ug.

CDR3 and TCR beta VDJ profiling relied on genomic DNA as the template. Using its own MiXCR run on the reads, TCRdb lists one record per CDR3 protein. This sample has hundreds of thousands of distinct CDR3 sequences, with around 33% found just once. CD8+CD57+ cell expansion had been shown by flow cytometry in patients chosen for sequencing. Concerning this clonotype: Its cognate antigen is unknown.

Study findings and constraints: Overlap between patients and controls comprised roughly 28 CD8+ CDR3 sequences.

J was trimmed by 4 bases and V by 11 bases; bases with no gene match: 9. The CDR3 contains 13 residues. Germline assignment: CDR1 SGHTA and CDR2 FQGTGA. This sequence originates from a human donor with aplastic anemia. Sequenced: sorted CD4+, CD8+, or CD8+CD57+ T cells (not recorded which) from PBMCs. The chain uses TRBV7-3 and TRBJ2-7, with TRBD1 matching 9 bases. The CDR3 sequence is CAWSVGQGYEQYF. In DNA, the CDR3 is TGTGCCTGGAGCGTAGGACAGGGGTACGAGCAGTACTTC.